This TCR beta chain appears in the sequencing data of a study of cytomegalovirus exposure and HLA in healthy donors. V gave up 4 bases and J gave up 5 bases; unmatched junction bases: 9. The CDR3 has 15 amino acids. Germline-derived CDR1 and CDR2 are MNHNY and SVGAGI (reference sequence). Comment on this clone: No antigen is known for it.

Findings and limits, study-wide: A cluster of highly shared sequence variants was likely a sequencing artifact.

The PCR was carried out with 60 Vbeta primers and 13 Jbeta primers. The assay was immunoSEQ multiplex PCR, and TCRdb's table has in-frame clones only and misses some. The table lists approximately 220,000 clones, approximately 83% of them singletons, with roughly 0.71% in the top ten. The receptor was derived from a boy aged 2 to 10 in good health and CMV-seronegative. The sample taken for sequencing was PBMCs. The rearrangement uses TRBV6-6 and TRBJ2-7; 9 bases are shared with TRBD2. The CDR3 loop reads CASSSVSGRGDEQYF. The CDR3 DNA follows: TGTGCCAGCAGTTCCGTTAGCGGGAGAGGGGACGAGCAGTACTTC.